What follows are 30 T cell receptor beta chains derived from one specimen sequenced in a study of OX40 agonist ivuxolimab in advanced cancers. The table came from immunoSEQ multiplex PCR; TCRdb's copy has only in-frame clones and leaves some out. There are roughly 69,000 clones in the sample; 80% to 95% occur only once, and approximately 1.1% lies in the top ten. Sequenced here: CD4+ or CD8+ T cells sorted from blood, sampled in a trial of the OX40 agonist ivuxolimab. All receptors derive from an adult with an advanced solid tumor such as melanoma, head and neck, liver or kidney cancer.

V gene TRBV27 combines with J gene TRBJ1-6; tentative D call: TRBD1 (6 bases). Germline CDR1 is MNHEY and CDR2 is SMNVEV (reference sequence). The CDR3 has 17 amino acids. Trimming cost V 0 bases and J 6 bases, with 15 bases left between them. The CDR3 sequence is CASSLSRGALANSPLHF. CDR3 DNA: TGTGCCAGCAGTTTATCCAGGGGCGCCCTGGCTAATTCACCCCTCCACTTT.

V usage is TRBV10-3 and J usage is TRBJ2-2; D remains unclear. Germline V gene lookup returns CDR1 ENHRY and CDR2 SYGVKD. V was clipped by 10 bases and J by 2 bases, with 17 bases between them. This CDR3 region has 15 residues. The CDR3 nucleotides are TGTGCCACCAACGCAGGCGCCACAAACACCGGGGAGCTGTTTTTT. Amino acids: CATNAGATNTGELFF.

J is TRBJ1-5 and V is TRBV19, with 7 bases that match TRBD1. The germline CDR1 and CDR2 sequences are LNHDA and SQIVND (reference sequence). The J segment lost 4 bases and the V segment lost 5 bases, leaving 5 bases of the junction unmatched. The CDR3 covers 14 residues. In DNA, the CDR3 is TGTGCCAGTAGTTATGGGGACAGAAATCAGCCCCAGCATTTT. Residues: CASSYGDRNQPQHF.

The genes are TRBV5-6 and TRBJ1-2; tentative D call: TRBD1 (5 bases). This CDR3 has 13 residues. Trimming shortened V by 4 bases and J by 2 bases, and 9 bases separated the two germline ends. The germline CDR1 and CDR2 sequences are SGHDT and YYEEEE. The CDR3, as DNA: TGTGCCAGCAGCCGGGGACGAAACTATGGCTACACCTTC. Protein sequence: CASSRGRNYGYTF.

The chain recombines TRBV19 with TRBJ1-5; 9 bases map to TRBD1. The CDR3 contains 14 residues. Germline V gene lookup returns CDR1 LNHDA and CDR2 SQIVND (reference sequence). V was clipped by 9 bases and J by 5 bases; unmatched bases: 8. Written as DNA, the CDR3 is TGTGCCAGCACGGGACAGGGATTGTATCAGCCCCAGCATTTT. Translating gives CASTGQGLYQPQHF.

The V call is TRBV6-5, the J call TRBJ1-4; D ambiguous. This CDR3 contains 13 residues. Trimming left V 2 bases short and J 7 bases short, with 8 bases between. The germline V gene encodes CDR1 MNHEY and CDR2 SVGAGI. As DNA, the CDR3 is TGTGCCAGCAGTTACGGACGGAGTGAAAAACTGTTTTTT. Protein: CASSYGRSEKLFF.

The chain recombines TRBV5-1 with TRBJ2-3, with 7 positions matching TRBD1. This CDR3 contains 15 residues. Germline trimming cut 4 bases from V and 0 bases from J; bases unmatched to any gene: 5. The V gene's germline CDR1 is SGHRS and CDR2 YFSETQ. CDR3 in DNA: TGCGCCAGCAGCCCGCAGACAGGGAGCACAGATACGCAGTATTTT. Translated: CASSPQTGSTDTQYF.

The J gene is TRBJ1-6, the V gene TRBV5-4, with D uncertain. CDR3 size: 14 residues. V lost 0 bases, J lost 6 bases, and 7 bases lay in between. From germline, CDR1 is SGHNT and CDR2 YYREEE (reference sequence). The CDR3 DNA reads as TGTGCCAGCAGCTTGGCCCAGGTTAATTCACCCCTCCACTTT. Residues: CASSLAQVNSPLHF.

The chain couples TRBV19 to TRBJ2-2, with unresolved D. CDR1 and CDR2 (germline): LNHDA, SQIVND (reference sequence). Trimming took off 1 base at V and 3 bases at J, with 9 bases between the two ends. This CDR3 spans 15 amino acids. DNA for the CDR3: TGTGCCAGTAGTATAGTGGGCGGTTACACCGGGGAGCTGTTTTTT. It is translated as CASSIVGGYTGELFF.

The chain is built from TRBV7-9 and TRBJ1-4; TRBD1 matches 9 bases. This CDR3 is built from 16 residues. The germline gives CDR1 SEHNR, CDR2 FQNEAQ (reference sequence). The ends lost 5 bases at V and 7 bases at J; junction bases unmatched: 11. As DNA, the CDR3 is TGTGCCAGCAGCCCACCCGGGACAGGGCTTCTTGAAAAACTGTTTTTT. Protein sequence: CASSPPGTGLLEKLFF.

This chain connects TRBV2 to TRBJ2-1; D perhaps matches TRBD2 (6 bases). Germline CDR1 and CDR2: SNHLY and FYNNEI. The CDR3 is 11 amino acids. Trimming took off 7 bases at V and 10 bases at J, with 11 bases between the two ends. The CDR3, as DNA: TGTGCCAGCACCCTGACTAGGGAGCAGTTCTTC. It specifies CASTLTREQFF.

The gene calls are TRBV30 and TRBJ2-5; no definite D call. Deletions cut 0 bases from V and 5 bases from J, with 10 bases between. The CDR3 is 13 residues long. Germline CDR1 and CDR2: GTSNPN and SVGIG (reference sequence). CDR3 sequence reads: CAWSVGAPETQYF. The CDR3 nucleotides read TGTGCCTGGAGTGTTGGAGCCCCCGAGACCCAGTACTTC.

The chain employs TRBV7-8 and TRBJ1-2; D is uncertain. CDR3 size: 13 residues. V gave up 0 bases and J gave up 4 bases, with 6 bases separating them. CDR1 is SGHVS and CDR2 is FQNEAQ in the germline V gene. The CDR3 bases are TGTGCCAGCAGCTTAGCCCCTAGCTATGGCTACACCTTC. Translating gives CASSLAPSYGYTF.

The J gene is TRBJ1-2, the V gene TRBV6-5; unclear D gene. V dropped 6 bases and J dropped 8 bases, with 19 bases sitting between them. The germline V gene encodes CDR1 MNHEY and CDR2 SVGAGI. This CDR3 comprises 14 residues. The CDR3 DNA sequence: TGTGCCAGCAGCTTGACTCAGGAATTGGGAGGCTACACCTTC. Encoded protein: CASSLTQELGGYTF.

The rearrangement joins TRBV19 to TRBJ1-1; D remains ambiguous. The CDR3 contains 16 residues. Germline V gene lookup returns CDR1 LNHDA and CDR2 SQIVND (reference sequence). V lost 3 bases to trimming and J lost 4 bases, with 18 bases between them. CDR3 bases: TGTGCCAGTAGTATCCGGAAGGGAATAGGTAGCACTGAAGCTTTCTTT. Its protein is CASSIRKGIGSTEAFF.

The J gene is TRBJ1-1, the V gene TRBV18; TRBD1 aligns across 10 bases. Germline loops: CDR1 KGHSH, CDR2 LQKENI. This CDR3 is built from 17 residues. V was clipped by 2 bases and J by 3 bases; unmatched bases: 9. The CDR3 bases are TGTGCCAGCTCACCAATAAGATCCGGGACAGGGGACACTGAAGCTTTCTTT. It is translated as CASSPIRSGTGDTEAFF. Complete variable domain (other parts from reference TRBV18 and TRBJ1-1): NAGVMQNPRHLVRRRGQEARLRCSPMKGHSHVYWYRQLPEEGLKFMVYLQKENIIDESGMPKERFSAEFPKEGPSILRIQQVVRGDSAAYFCASSPIRSGTGDTEAFFGQGTRLTVV.

The chain recombines TRBV19 with TRBJ1-5; D is ambiguous. The CDR3 runs to 15 residues. CDR1 and CDR2 (germline): LNHDA, SQIVND (reference sequence). V lost 3 bases to trimming and J lost 0 bases, with 9 bases between them. CDR3 in DNA: TGTGCCAGTAGTATCTTCGGGAATAGCAATCAGCCCCAGCATTTT. Amino acid sequence: CASSIFGNSNQPQHF.

J is TRBJ1-1 and V is TRBV19; possibly TRBD1 for D (6 bases). This CDR3 has 14 amino acids. V was shortened by 6 bases and J by 4 bases, with 15 bases between the two germline ends. Germline CDR1 and CDR2: LNHDA and SQIVND (reference sequence). This CDR3 reads CASSPQGLSTEAFF. CDR3 DNA sequence: TGTGCCAGTAGCCCACAGGGTTTGTCCACTGAAGCTTTCTTT.

This clone was counted once. The rearrangement joins TRBV15 to TRBJ2-3; D tentatively reads TRBD1 or TRBD2 (5 bases each). CDR1 and CDR2 from the germline V gene are LNHNV and YYDKDF (reference sequence). Trimming took off 3 bases at V and 4 bases at J, with 11 bases between the two ends. The CDR3 sequence is 14 residues long. CDR3 coding DNA: TGTGCCACCAGCAGGGACCGGGGCCCAGATACGCAGTATTTT. It yields the protein CATSRDRGPDTQYF.

This sequence joins TRBV29-1 and TRBJ2-1, with 11 bases that match TRBD1. V gave up 7 bases and J gave up 1 base; unmatched junction bases: 9. Germline CDR1 SQVTM, CDR2 ANQGSEA. The CDR3 covers 16 residues. The CDR3 nucleotides are TGCAGCGCCCAGAGGGGACAGGGGGGGTCCTACAATGAGCAGTTCTTC. Amino acid sequence: CSAQRGQGGSYNEQFF.

This clone has a handful of counts. The chain couples TRBV21-1 to TRBJ2-4; TRBD1, as called in the table, went unchecked against the DNA. TRBV21-1 is shown as a pseudogene. The length of the CDR3 is 14 residues. The CDR3 DNA is TGTGCCACCAGGACAGGGGGGACCAAAAACATTCAGTACTTC. Its protein is CATRTGGTKNIQYF.

This rearrangement joins TRBV18 to TRBJ2-5, with 10 bases identical to TRBD1. Germline CDR1 KGHSH, CDR2 LQKENI. V lost 5 bases to trimming and J lost 3 bases; unmatched junction nucleotides: 3. The CDR3 is 14 amino acids. The CDR3 DNA reads TGTGCCAGCTCAAAGACAGGGGGCGAAGAGACCCAGTACTTC. Translating it yields CASSKTGGEETQYF.

This chain uses TRBV9 with TRBJ2-7; no clear D gene. The V and J ends lost 0 bases and 5 bases respectively, with 6 bases between them. CDR1 and CDR2 (germline): SGDLS, YYNGEE. This CDR3 region has 12 residues. CDR3 DNA sequence: TGTGCCAGCAGCGTAGAGGGAAACGAGCAGTACTTC. Protein: CASSVEGNEQYF.

This chain links TRBV5-4 with TRBJ2-1; no reliable D call. The V and J ends lost 4 bases and 10 bases respectively, with 9 bases between them. Germline V CDR1 and CDR2: SGHNT, YYREEE (reference sequence). The CDR3 sequence is 11 residues long. The CDR3 DNA sequence: TGTGCCAGCAGCAAAGCGCCGGAGCAGTTCTTC. This translates into CASSKAPEQFF.

The V call is TRBV5-1, the J call TRBJ2-7; a possible D gene is TRBD1 (6 bases). CDR1 SGHRS and CDR2 YFSETQ come from the germline V gene. This CDR3 spans 14 amino acids. The V and J ends lost 4 bases and 3 bases respectively, with 14 bases between them. Written as DNA, the CDR3 is TGCGCCAGCAGCCGACCCTCACAGGGCTACGAGCAGTACTTC. This codes for CASSRPSQGYEQYF.

The V call is TRBV19, the J call TRBJ1-5; D gene ambiguous. This CDR3 contains 13 residues. Trimming took off 5 bases at V and 3 bases at J, with 8 bases between the two ends. Germline V gene lookup returns CDR1 LNHDA and CDR2 SQIVND (reference sequence). The CDR3 reads CASSQFDNQPQHF. The CDR3 bases are TGTGCCAGTAGTCAGTTTGACAATCAGCCCCAGCATTTT.

V is TRBV9 and J is TRBJ2-5; 11 bases agree with TRBD2. The CDR3 is 18 residues long. V was pared by 0 bases and J by 4 bases, with 11 bases of the junction left unmatched. Germline CDR1 SGDLS, CDR2 YYNGEE. CDR3 sequence: CASSVGVAGGIWGETQYF. CDR3 in DNA: TGTGCCAGCAGCGTAGGGGTAGCGGGAGGGATTTGGGGAGAGACCCAGTACTTC. The full variable domain, in which reference TRBV9 and TRBJ2-5 provide the parts outside the CDR3, is DSGVTQTPKHLITATGQRVTLRCSPRSGDLSVYWYQQSLDQGLQFLIQYYNGEERAKGNILERFSAQQFPDLHSELNLSSLELGDSALYFCASSVGVAGGIWGETQYFGPGTRLLVL.

V gene TRBV7-8 combines with J gene TRBJ2-3; perhaps TRBD1 as D (6 bases). CDR3 size: 14 residues. With 1 base removed from V and 6 bases from J, the gap between germline ends came to 11 bases. Per the germline V gene, CDR1 is SGHVS and CDR2 is FQNEAQ. The CDR3 DNA sequence: TGTGCCAGCAGCTTAGTGGGGGCTTCGGATACGCAGTATTTT. This gives the protein CASSLVGASDTQYF.

The gene calls are TRBV5-5 and TRBJ2-5; 7 positions agree with TRBD2. The germline CDR1 and CDR2 sequences are SGHKS and YYEKEE (reference sequence). The J segment lost 4 bases and the V segment lost 0 bases, leaving 3 bases of the junction unmatched. The CDR3 has 14 residues. The CDR3: CASSLVREGETQYF. The CDR3 DNA follows: TGTGCCAGCAGCTTGGTTAGGGAGGGAGAGACCCAGTACTTC.

This chain connects TRBV10-3 to TRBJ2-5; no clear D. The germline gives CDR1 ENHRY, CDR2 SYGVKD. V was clipped by 2 bases and J by 1 base, with 5 bases between them. CDR3 length equals 13 residues. CDR3 sequence reads: CAISERVQETQYF. CDR3 coding DNA: TGTGCCATCAGTGAGAGAGTCCAAGAGACCCAGTACTTC.